What follows are 10 T cell receptor beta chains derived from one specimen sequenced in a study of CD8+ T cells in alopecia areata. Documented treatment: oral pan-JAK inhibitor, 5-10 mg twice daily. TCR sequencing used cDNA made by reverse transcription of extracted RNA. Method: immunoSEQ multiplex PCR; TCRdb's copy keeps in-frame clones and lacks some. The table has 150,000 to 200,000 clones, about three fifths seen once. Specimen: CD4+ T cells sorted from blood, collected at approximately week 50, from a patient treated with tofacitinib. Receptors were obtained from a human donor with alopecia areata.

The chain has TRBV4-1 and TRBJ2-6, with unresolved D. Germline V lookup: CDR1 MGHRA, CDR2 YSYEKL. V was shortened by 6 bases and J by 0 bases, with 15 bases between the two germline ends. This CDR3 has 17 amino acids. The CDR3 nucleotides are TGCGCCAGCAGACCGTGGGAACGGAGCTCTGGGGCCAACGTCCTGACTTTC. Its protein is CASRPWERSSGANVLTF.

The chain recombines TRBV10-3 with TRBJ2-5, with D possibly TRBD1 on 5 matching bases. Trimming stripped 10 bases from V and 1 base from J, with 16 bases between. Germline CDR1 is ENHRY and CDR2 is SYGVKD. There are 14 residues in the CDR3. CDR3 DNA sequence: TGTGCCACCCGTAGTTTGACAGCCCAAGAGACCCAGTACTTC. This codes for CATRSLTAQETQYF.

The CDR3 nucleotides are TGTGCCAGCTCACCGAGGACAGGGTTTAACATTCAGTACTTC. This codes for CASSPRTGFNIQYF. The chain combines TRBV18 with TRBJ2-4, with 8 nucleotides matching TRBD1. V shed 3 bases and J 7 bases; nucleotides not matched to a gene: 5. The CDR3 is made up of 14 amino acids. Per the germline V gene, CDR1 is KGHSH and CDR2 is LQKENI.

The rearrangement uses TRBV2 and TRBJ2-3, with TRBD1 matching 8 bases. From germline, CDR1 is SNHLY and CDR2 FYNNEI. The CDR3 totals 13 residues. V lost 8 bases and J lost 4; bases outside the gene matches: 5. CDR3 sequence: CASQDRGADTQYF. CDR3 sequence (DNA): TGTGCCAGCCAAGACAGGGGAGCAGATACGCAGTATTTT. The full variable domain, rest sourced from reference TRBV2 and TRBJ2-3, is EPEVTQTPSHQVTQMGQEVILRCVPISNHLYFYWYRQILGQKVEFLVSFYNNEISEKSEIFDDQFSVERPDGSNFTLKIRSTKLEDSAMYFCASQDRGADTQYFGPGTRLTVL.

The genes are TRBV6-6 and TRBJ2-1, with D hard to call. Germline V gene sequence: CDR1 MNHNY, CDR2 SVGAGI (reference sequence). Trimming took off 6 bases at V and 5 bases at J, with 14 bases between the two ends. The CDR3 is 14 amino acids. The CDR3 loop is CASSRASLNNEQFF. The CDR3 bases are TGTGCCAGCAGCCGGGCGAGCCTTAACAATGAGCAGTTCTTC.

This clone appeared a few times. The chain employs TRBV29-1 and TRBJ2-5; a weak D match, TRBD1 (6 bases). Trimming shortened V by 6 bases and J by 3 bases, and 11 bases separated the two germline ends. Germline CDR1 SQVTM, CDR2 ANQGSEA. The CDR3 loop spans 12 amino acids. The CDR3 spells CSVGQSKETQYF. The CDR3 DNA follows: TGCAGCGTGGGACAATCAAAAGAGACCCAGTACTTC.

J is TRBJ1-6 and V is TRBV14; D uncertain. Per germline, CDR1 SGHDN and CDR2 FVKESK. Trimming cost V 0 bases and J 10 bases, with 10 bases left between them. CDR3 size: 14 residues. CDR3: CASSQEPRASPLHF. The DNA for the CDR3 is TGTGCCAGCAGCCAAGAGCCCCGGGCGTCACCCCTCCACTTT.

The gene calls are TRBV5-6 and TRBJ1-1, with a possible D match to TRBD1 (6 bases). The CDR3 consists of 17 residues. Germline V gene lookup returns CDR1 SGHDT and CDR2 YYEEEE. The V end was cut by 0 bases, the J end by 2 bases, with 17 bases between. Written as DNA, the CDR3 is TGTGCCAGCAGCTTGGCTAGGAAGGGGGGCTCTAACACTGAAGCTTTCTTT. It codes for CASSLARKGGSNTEAFF.

The sample holds a few counts of this clone. This chain links TRBV27 with TRBJ1-6; TRBD1 aligns across 8 bases. With 8 bases clipped from V and 16 bases from J, the junction kept 10 bases outside the gene matches. The CDR3 spans 12 residues. Germline V CDR1 and CDR2: MNHEY, SMNVEV (reference sequence). CDR3 residues: CASPSGRQGLHF. For the CDR3, the DNA is TGTGCCAGCCCTTCGGGGAGACAGGGGCTCCACTTT.

This chain links TRBV11-2 with TRBJ2-7; tentative D call: TRBD2 (5 bases). Trimming took 0 bases from V and 7 from J, leaving 13 bases between them. Germline V gene data show CDR1 as SGHAT and CDR2 as FQNNGV. There are 14 residues in the CDR3. The CDR3 DNA reads as TGTGCCAGCAGCTTAGATCGGCGGGTTGGGGAGCAGTACTTC. Protein: CASSLDRRVGEQYF.